This T cell receptor (beta chain) was recovered during a study of cytomegalovirus exposure and HLA in healthy donors (TCRdb year 2017). A note on the overall study: An earlier analysis of around 600 of the donors reported more than 250 Gb of sequence data and 117 million unique TCR beta sequences from 150 million to 200 million T cells. Donor age, sex, ethnicity and CMV serostatus were compiled alongside the repertoire data. Class I and class II HLA loci were covered by the typing at four-digit resolution. Among 398 genotyped donors of the cohort, an average of approximately 200,000 unique TCR beta nucleotide sequences was sequenced per donor, of which roughly 17% were non-productive. A later genetic analysis took genome-wide SNP genotypes for about 65% of the 666 donors and used that subset as a discovery cohort. In an earlier analysis of 550 to 700 of the donors, high-throughput TCR beta sequencing was used to judge whether each TCR beta V gene segment behaved as functional or pseudogenic. To predict cytomegalovirus infection status, the study brought together high-throughput TCR immunosequencing, statistical association of individual TCRs with disease status, and machine learning. The study used immunosequencing to profile the T cell repertoires of approximately 630 subjects and linked those repertoires to cytomegalovirus serostatus. Of the 398 genotyped donors, 70% to 90% were placed in the genetic ancestry cluster associated with self-reported Caucasian donors. All discovery cohort repertoires had been generated on a single sequencing platform. Roughly 5 DR-DQ haplotypes were handled as single units for association and clustering because linkage in the cohort was strong. A later analysis re-analyzed previously published TCR beta repertoires from 666 donors and added high-resolution HLA genotyping to study TCR occurrence patterns. The study was designed to test whether signatures of past pathogen exposure could be identified by cataloging public T cell receptors. Rather than drawing on any new phenotypic data, the later analysis identified candidate immune exposures from TCR beta sequences and the way those sequences occurred across donors. In addition to the first cohort of 650 to 800 subjects, a separate validation cohort of over 90 different subjects was used. An early release covering roughly 580 HLA-typed donors comprised about 320 gigabases of sequencing data and around 85 million unique TCR sequences. The number of typed donors differed by locus: about 620-640 for A, B, C, DRB1 and DQB1; 500 to 550 for DQA1; approximately 600 for DPA1; and 400 to 480 for DPB1. Results and caveats for the whole study, not just this receptor: The authors suggested that the approach could potentially be extended to other disease states and immunological phenotypes. Immune exposure information for the cohort was limited to CMV serostatus. Around 16 rarely observed V segments, including chromosome 9 orphons, were excluded from the earlier analysis of approximately 500 of the donors because counts were too low. In vitro tests confirmed that three of the cytomegalovirus-associated TCR beta chains recognize cytomegalovirus antigens. When HLA alleles, especially DR and DQ, strongly co-occurred, attributing TCR associations to individual alleles was difficult. In this cohort, only TCR beta chains were sequenced, and detectable features were limited by the absence of alpha or paired-chain data. A further reported finding was that TCR beta sequences accurately predicted the HLA-A and HLA-B alleles for most subjects in the first cohort. Compared with the roughly 710-donor mean, donors in an Asian-associated ancestry cluster had fewer N-insertions in productive TCRs, according to a later genetic analysis. A later analysis reported that several top co-occurrence clusters appeared linked to parvovirus B19, influenza, CMV and Epstein-Barr virus. The study gave a list of 150 to 200 TCR beta chains associated with cytomegalovirus. Across donors, most TCR sequences were observed very rarely, whereas some public TCRs were present in many individuals. At a false discovery rate of 0.05, a later analysis linked some 18,000 TCR beta sequences to specific HLA alleles. Linkage disequilibrium might explain the correlated functional status among segregating V segments, but an unknown experimental factor could not be excluded. A later genetic analysis associated a missense DCLRE1C variant with V-gene and J-gene trimming of TCR beta chains, and an independent cohort replicated the association. Cytomegalovirus status was reported to be diagnosed by the classifier with high specificity and sensitivity in both the original and validation cohorts. Because HLA typing was missing for some donors at each locus, association tests included only the typed subset. Broadly in line with IMGT annotations, most TCR beta V segments showed up in productive rearrangements about 87% or about 30% of the time in an earlier analysis of several hundred of the donors. In a later analysis, the rate of TCR association differed among HLA loci, with DRB1 alleles having the most associated TCRs and HLA-C alleles having the fewest. A group of highly shared sequence variants was considered likely to be a technical artifact of the sequencing pipeline. Presence/absence analyses assumed roughly uniform sequencing depth across donors, an assumption that may not hold. A later analysis found that most CMV-associated TCR beta chains appeared HLA-restricted, with HLA associations seemingly driven largely by CMV exposure. Compared with equally common non-associated chains, HLA-associated TCR beta chains in a later analysis were more clonally expanded and had lower generation probabilities.

The cohort consisted of 666 healthy bone marrow donors. At the time of sampling, all cohort members were nominally healthy, though unrecorded immune exposures were likely present. The donor tested CMV seronegative, placing the donor among the 300 to 400 seronegative members of the cohort. Each donor provided a peripheral blood sample, and peripheral blood mononuclear cells were used for TCR beta sequencing. Genomic DNA extraction from the blood cell samples was performed with the Qiagen DNeasy Blood Extraction Kit. Points on this clone: Its binding antigen is unknown.

The library was built by means of the immunoSEQ multiplex PCR assay. The multiplex PCR relied on a mix of 60 forward primers for TCR Vbeta segments and 13 reverse primers for TCR Jbeta segments. A multiplex PCR assay on genomic DNA amplified the CDR3 region of rearranged TCR beta genes. Amplified TCR beta libraries were sequenced as 87-base-pair reads on the Illumina HiSeq System. Turning to the authors' computational methods: In a later analysis, roughly 80 million unique TCR beta chains were counted across the 690 or so repertoires, and around 10 million of these chains were shared by at least two donors. Raw reads were error-corrected and collapsed into unique sequences by a nearest-neighbor algorithm in which closely related sequences were merged to remove PCR and sequencing errors. To assign V, D and J gene segments, CDR3 sequences were aligned to IMGT reference sequences. For a sequence to be retained, at least a six-nucleotide match to both a V gene segment and a J gene segment was required. A rearrangement counted as productive if the CDR3 had no stop codons and remained in frame with V and J, and every other rearrangement counted as non-productive. CDR3 was defined according to IMGT convention as the region running from the second conserved V-encoded cysteine to the conserved J-encoded phenylalanine. In an earlier analysis of more than 550 of the donors, sequences lacking an unambiguous match to a single V gene segment were excluded. In an earlier analysis of 587 of the donors, a V segment was called functional when productive rearrangements were above 56.7%, and segregating when the standard deviation between donors exceeded 5%. A statistical classification framework was built to diagnose cytomegalovirus status from the catalog of TCR beta chain sequences. In a later analysis, V and J genes were assigned by comparing TCR nucleotide sequences against IMGT/GENE-DB human TR gene sequences. In a later analysis, CDR3 sequences and most-parsimonious VDJ recombination scenarios were assigned using the TCRdist pipeline. In a later analysis, each TCR beta chain was defined by its CDR3 amino acid sequence together with its V-gene family, and reads lacking a unique V-gene family were excluded. To address suspected cross-contamination and a sequencing artifact, a later analysis removed several hundred highly shared, low-generation-probability nucleotide sequences. In a later analysis, a clonal expansion index was calculated for each public chain from normalized within-repertoire ranks of inferred template counts. In a later analysis, generation probabilities were computed with a VDJ recombination model fitted to out-of-frame rearrangements, and the resulting probabilities were checked against IGoR. In a later analysis, TCR-TCR, TCR-HLA and TCR-CMV co-occurrence was scored with hypergeometric tests, and a repertoire-size bias correction was applied to TCR pairs. In a later analysis, false discovery rates were estimated by permuting HLA or CMV assignments 20 times. In a later analysis, co-occurring TCRs were grouped with DBSCAN, and TCRdist sequence similarity was added when clustering was performed within HLA-allele-positive subsets. Co-occurrence clustering excluded repertoires with fewer than 30,000 or more than 120,000 public chains, plus five with anomalous nucleotide sharing. TCRdb took this table from immuneACCESS and kept in-frame rearrangements with V and J called. Such tables lack part of the clones; where checked against another copy, unresolved V genes explain under half of the gap, and the rest is unexplained. From that table come the V and J calls and clone size; the DNA was used to work out D and trimming. This specimen's table enumerates some 130,000 clones. The top ten hold under 2% of the sample.

The source is a man between 18 and 29 years old in good health and CMV-seronegative. Sequencing was carried out using PBMCs.

The encoded CDR3 is CASSFSSGGPYNEQFF. The sequenced DNA is TGTGCCAGCAGCTTCTCTAGCGGGGGCCCCTACAATGAGCAGTTCTTC. This receptor chain uses TRBV7-8 and TRBJ2-1; 10 middle bases align to TRBD2. From the germline V gene, CDR1 is SGHVS and CDR2 is FQNEAQ. From its cysteine to its phenylalanine, the CDR3 spans 16 amino acids. The read is trimmed to its CDR3 DNA, 48 bases read in frame from base 1. V is trimmed back by 3 bases and J by 2 bases, and the junction contains 4 bases that no gene match accounts for.